These T cell receptor beta chains were read from a single sample in a study of cytomegalovirus exposure and HLA in healthy donors. Data came from immunoSEQ multiplex PCR; TCRdb stores just in-frame clones and leaves some out. The table shows 120,000 or so clones, with around three quarters occurring only once. The material sequenced was PBMCs. These receptors came from a man aged 30 to 39 in good health and CMV-seronegative. CDR3s include the opening cysteine and the closing phenylalanine or tryptophan. The D gene is left open where the match is weak. Clone size is given for some rows only: seen once, a few or many times, or a class if the clone is expanded.

>TRBD1|TRBJ1-1|TRBV7-6|NA
CASSSPERGPFQTEAFF
TGTGCCAGCAGCTCCCCGGAGAGGGGGCCCTTTCAAACTGAAGCTTTCTTT
>TRBD1|TRBJ1-1|TRBV25-1|NA
CASITGTGGRTEAFF
TGTGCCAGTATAACCGGGACAGGGGGCCGGACTGAAGCTTTCTTT
>NA|TRBJ2-7|TRBV5-1|NA
CASSRAGPYEQYF
TGCGCCAGCAGCCGGGCAGGGCCGTACGAGCAGTACTTC
>NA|TRBJ2-3|TRBV5-4|NA
CASSLDREDTQYF
TGTGCCAGCAGCTTGGACAGGGAAGATACGCAGTATTTT
>TRBD1|TRBJ1-1|TRBV5-1|NA
CASSTGDLNTEAFF
TGCGCCAGCTCAACAGGGGACCTAAACACTGAAGCTTTCTTT
>TRBD1|TRBJ1-1|TRBV9|NA
CASSSADRTEAFF
TGTGCCAGCAGCTCAGCGGACAGGACTGAAGCTTTCTTT
>TRBD2|TRBJ2-1|TRBV10-2|few
CASNLAVYNEQFF
TGCGCCAGCAACCTAGCGGTCTACAATGAGCAGTTCTTC
>TRBD2|TRBJ2-7|TRBV7-2|NA
CASSPRTSGGNEQYF
TGTGCCAGCAGCCCTCGGACTAGCGGGGGGAACGAGCAGTACTTC
>NA|TRBJ2-1|TRBV6-5|NA
CASSSPGEQFF
TGTGCCAGCAGCTCCCCCGGGGAGCAGTTCTTC
>NA|TRBJ1-5|TRBV5-1|NA
CASSTGNSNQPQHF
TGCGCCAGCAGTACAGGGAATAGCAATCAGCCCCAGCATTTT
>TRBD2|TRBJ2-1|TRBV4-3|NA
CASSQGPSGGAWNEQFF
TGCGCCAGCAGCCAAGGCCCTAGCGGGGGGGCCTGGAATGAGCAGTTCTTC
>TRBD2|TRBJ2-1|TRBV7-7|NA
CASSLGTGRGTSGNNEQFF
TGTGCCAGCAGCTTAGGGACAGGGAGAGGGACTAGCGGGAACAATGAGCAGTTCTTC
>TRBD1|TRBJ1-2|TRBV19|NA
CASRTGDHGYTF
TGTGCCAGTAGGACAGGGGATCATGGCTACACCTTC
>TRBD2|TRBJ2-7|TRBV13|NA
CASSLGGLAFDMNEQYF
TGTGCCAGCAGCTTAGGGGGACTAGCGTTTGATATGAACGAGCAGTACTTC
>TRBD1|TRBJ2-7|TRBV18|NA
CASSPGTANTGEQYF
TGTGCCAGCTCACCTGGGACAGCCAACACGGGGGAGCAGTACTTC
>NA|TRBJ2-7|TRBV2|once
CASSDPWRGDEQYF
TGTGCCAGCAGTGATCCTTGGAGGGGAGACGAGCAGTACTTC
>NA|TRBJ1-4|TRBV7-9|NA
CASTIMSRGNEKLFF
TGTGCCAGCACCATTATGAGTAGAGGGAATGAAAAACTGTTTTTT
>NA|TRBJ2-2|TRBV29-1|NA
CSVGGRPNTGELFF
TGCAGCGTTGGCGGCAGACCGAACACCGGGGAGCTGTTTTTT
>TRBD2|TRBJ2-7|TRBV6-6|NA
CASWGLADSYEQYF
TGTGCCAGCTGGGGACTAGCGGACTCCTACGAGCAGTACTTC
>TRBD1|TRBJ1-1|TRBV29-1|NA
CSVLGTGVSGTEAFF
TGCAGCGTTCTTGGGACAGGGGTATCAGGCACTGAAGCTTTCTTT
>TRBD1|TRBJ2-7|TRBV4-1|NA
CASSQSDRGRNEQYF
TGCGCCAGCAGCCAATCTGACAGGGGGCGGAACGAGCAGTACTTC
>TRBD2|TRBJ2-1|TRBV11-2|NA
CASSLVVAGGPREQFF
TGTGCCAGCAGCTTAGTGGTAGCGGGGGGGCCCAGGGAGCAGTTCTTC
>NA|TRBJ2-1|TRBV30|NA
CAWKPPGRGRYNEQFF
TGTGCCTGGAAGCCCCCCGGACGGGGGAGGTACAATGAGCAGTTCTTC
>NA|TRBJ1-6|TRBV9|NA
CASSQGGGDRNSPLHF
TGTGCCAGCAGCCAGGGAGGGGGGGATAGAAATTCACCCCTCCACTTT
>NA|TRBJ2-7|TRBV25-1|NA
CASWGLSGEQYF
TGTGCCAGCTGGGGACTTTCGGGCGAGCAGTACTTC
>TRBD1|TRBJ1-5|TRBV7-8|NA
CASSRRFRDRNQPQHF
TGTGCCAGCAGCCGCCGTTTTAGGGACAGAAATCAGCCCCAGCATTTT
>TRBD1|TRBJ2-4|TRBV25-1|few
CASSGPGTGPGDKNIQYF
TGTGCCAGCAGTGGCCCCGGGACAGGGCCCGGGGACAAAAACATTCAGTACTTC
>TRBD1|TRBJ2-2|TRBV30|NA
CAWRWRDRGTGELFF
TGTGCCTGGAGGTGGCGGGACAGGGGCACCGGGGAGCTGTTTTTT
>NA|TRBJ1-3|TRBV28|NA
CASSIPSSGNTIYF
TGTGCCAGCAGTATCCCTAGCTCTGGAAACACCATATATTTT
>NA|TRBJ2-2|TRBV6-6|NA
CASSWEPGQNTGELFF
TGTGCCAGCAGTTGGGAGCCGGGACAAAACACCGGGGAGCTGTTTTTT
>NA|TRBJ1-2|TRBV7-2|NA
CASSLGRENDGYTF
TGTGCCAGCAGCTTAGGGAGGGAGAATGATGGCTACACCTTC
>TRBD2|TRBJ2-5|TRBV29-1|NA
CSVKLADSWAQYF
TGCAGCGTTAAACTAGCGGATTCTTGGGCCCAGTACTTC
>TRBD1|TRBJ1-2|TRBV11-2|once
CASSAGDRGVKSYTF
TGTGCCAGCAGCGCTGGGGACAGGGGAGTGAAAAGCTACACCTTC
>NA|TRBJ2-1|TRBV28|NA
CASTFGSSYNEQFF
TGTGCCAGCACCTTTGGTAGCTCCTACAATGAGCAGTTCTTC
>NA|TRBJ2-5|TRBV7-9|NA
CASSERQLKETQYF
TGTGCCAGCAGCGAGAGACAGTTAAAAGAGACCCAGTACTTC
>NA|TRBJ1-2|TRBV4-3|NA
CASSQDGTRVYGYTF
TGCGCCAGCAGCCAAGATGGGACTCGCGTCTATGGCTACACCTTC